These T cell receptor beta chains were read from a single sample in a study of blood T cell repertoires in COVID-19. Clones were read by immunoSEQ multiplex PCR, and TCRdb kept only the in-frame ones, dropping some. The table lists around 70,000 clones, 70% to 80% of them singletons, with approximately 21% in the top ten. Input material: peripheral blood. These receptor sequences come from a man between 65 and 79 years old with acute or convalescent COVID-19. Each CDR3 is given with its conserved first and last residue. A D gene is named only where the DNA matches it firmly. Clone size is stated in some rows and not others, as once, few, many or a class when expanded.

V	length	J	D	size	DNA	CDR3
TRBV27	13	TRBJ1-1	TRBD1	.	TGTGCCAGCAGGCCGGACAGGGGCACTGAAGCTTTCTTT	CASRPDRGTEAFF
TRBV10-3	13	TRBJ1-2	.	.	TGTGCCATCAGCTTCGACAGGATAAGCGGCTACACCTTC	CAISFDRISGYTF
TRBV6-2/TRBV6-3	14	TRBJ1-6	TRBD1	.	TGTGCCAGCAGTCTACAGGGGGCCAGAACACCCCTCCACTTT	CASSLQGARTPLHF
TRBV27	14	TRBJ1-2	.	.	TGTGCTGTAAGAGGGGCGGACAGTAACTATGGCTACACCTTC	CAVRGADSNYGYTF
TRBV18	13	TRBJ2-2	.	.	TGTGCCAGCTCCCCCGCGAACACCGGGGAGCTGTTTTTT	CASSPANTGELFF
TRBV19	18	TRBJ2-1	TRBD2	few	TGTGCCAGTAGTAGACCTGGACTAGCGGAAAACGCCTACAATGAGCAGTTCTTC	CASSRPGLAENAYNEQFF
TRBV7-3	15	TRBJ2-1	TRBD2	.	TGTGCCAGCAGCCCAAAACTAGCGGGAGGGCATGAGCAGTTCTTC	CASSPKLAGGHEQFF
TRBV11-2	14	TRBJ1-6	.	.	TGTGCCAGCAGATGGGAGGAGGGGAATTCACCCCTCCACTTT	CASRWEEGNSPLHF
TRBV3-1/TRBV3-2	15	TRBJ2-7	TRBD2	.	TGTGCCAGCAGCCAAGTAACTAGCGCAGAGTACGAGCAGTACTTC	CASSQVTSAEYEQYF
TRBV24-1	13	TRBJ2-3	.	.	TGTGCCACCAGCTCCCTTCCAGGAGATACGCAGTATTTT	CATSSLPGDTQYF
TRBV14	14	TRBJ1-4	TRBD1	.	TGTGCCAGCAGCCCCCGGGACAGGGATGAAAAACTGTTTTTT	CASSPRDRDEKLFF
TRBV5-6	14	TRBJ2-3	.	.	TGTGCCAGCAGCCTATATACTAGCACAGATACGCAGTATTTT	CASSLYTSTDTQYF
TRBV9	14	TRBJ1-1	TRBD1	.	TGTGCCAGCAGCCCCCAGACAGGGAGGACCGAAGCTTTCTTT	CASSPQTGRTEAFF
TRBV7-2	15	TRBJ1-3	.	.	TGTGCCAGCAGCTTAAGTTGGGGCATGGGAAACACCATATATTTT	CASSLSWGMGNTIYF
TRBV3-1/TRBV3-2	16	TRBJ1-6	.	.	TGTGCCAGCAGCACAAGCTCACGGGGAACAAATTCACCCCTCCACTTT	CASSTSSRGTNSPLHF
TRBV7-3	15	TRBJ2-7	TRBD2	.	TGTGCCAGCAGCTTGGGGACTAGCGGACCCTACGAGCAGTACTTC	CASSLGTSGPYEQYF
TRBV6-5	15	TRBJ1-5	.	.	TGTGCCAGCAGTCAAAGTCCGGGCTCGGGACAGCCCCAGCATTTT	CASSQSPGSGQPQHF
TRBV27	14	TRBJ2-1	.	.	TGTGCCAGCAGTCTCGCGGGGCCCAACTTAGAGCAGTTCTTC	CASSLAGPNLEQFF
TRBV28	14	TRBJ1-2	.	.	TGTGCCAGCAGTGGTTCGGGACACCGATATGGCTACACCTTC	CASSGSGHRYGYTF
TRBV7-9	15	TRBJ2-1	TRBD2	.	TGTGCCAGCAGCCTAGAGCGGGGAACCTACAATGAGCAGTTCTTC	CASSLERGTYNEQFF
TRBV9	14	TRBJ1-5	.	.	TGTGCCAGCAGCTCGACAGATAGCAATCAGCCCCAGCATTTT	CASSSTDSNQPQHF
TRBV28	14	TRBJ2-3	TRBD2	.	TGTGCCAGCAGTTTACTAGCGGGAGCAGATACGCAGTATTTT	CASSLLAGADTQYF
TRBV5-1	16	TRBJ2-5	TRBD2	.	TGCGCCAGCAGCTCCCAGGGACTAGCGGGCCAAGAGACCCAGTACTTC	CASSSQGLAGQETQYF
TRBV19	15	TRBJ1-5	.	.	TGTGCCAGTAGTCCCCTGACTGGGAGCAATCAGCCCCAGCATTTT	CASSPLTGSNQPQHF
TRBV20-1	16	TRBJ1-6	.	few	TGCAGTGCTAGTCCGGGAACAGTGTCCTCTAATTCACCCCTCCACTTT	CSASPGTVSSNSPLHF
TRBV4-3	18	TRBJ2-5	TRBD2	.	TGCGCCAGCAGCCAAGATCGGCTAGCGGGAGTTAGGAGAGAGACCCAGTACTTC	CASSQDRLAGVRRETQYF
TRBV3-1/TRBV3-2	15	TRBJ2-2	.	once	TGTGCCAGCAGCCAAGGCACCTTCAGCACCGGGGAGCTGTTTTTT	CASSQGTFSTGELFF
TRBV5-6	13	TRBJ1-2	TRBD1	.	TGTGCCAGCAGCTCGCTCGGGACAGGGGGTTCCCCCTTC	CASSSLGTGGSPF
TRBV6-5	13	TRBJ2-7	TRBD1	.	TGTGCCAGCAGGCCCGGGACAGCCTACGAGCAGTACTTC	CASRPGTAYEQYF
TRBV6-5	15	TRBJ2-3	TRBD1	.	TGTGCCAGCAGTTGGACAGGGCGGTTTGGAGATACGCAGTATTTT	CASSWTGRFGDTQYF
TRBV29-1	12	TRBJ2-7	TRBD1	.	TGCAGCGTTAAGGGACAGGTCCACGAGCAGTACTTC	CSVKGQVHEQYF
TRBV19	12	TRBJ2-7	.	.	TGTGCCAGTATGGGAAGCGGGTACGAGCAGTACTTC	CASMGSGYEQYF
TRBV4-1	14	TRBJ1-4	.	.	TGCGCCAGCAGCCAAGCCGACAGAAATGAAAAACTGTTTTTT	CASSQADRNEKLFF
TRBV7-7	18	TRBJ2-5	TRBD2	.	TGTGCTAGCAGCTCTGCTAGCGGGAGCTTAGCGGTCCAAGAGACCCAGTACTTC	CASSSASGSLAVQETQYF
TRBV4-1	17	TRBJ2-2	TRBD2	once	TGCGCCAGCAGCCAAGTCCTAGCGGATCTAAACACCGGGGAGCTGTTTTTT	CASSQVLADLNTGELFF
TRBV9	15	TRBJ1-1	.	few	TGTGCCAGCAGCGGGAACAGGGATGGAAATACTGAAGCTTTCTTT	CASSGNRDGNTEAFF
TRBV7-3	17	TRBJ2-2	TRBD2	.	TGTGCCAGCAGCCGGGGACTAGCGGGAGGAGGCACCGGGGAGCTGTTTTTT	CASSRGLAGGGTGELFF
TRBV5-1	14	TRBJ1-6	TRBD1	few	TGCGCCAGCAGCCTAGGGGGCGCCGGTTCACCCCTCCACTTT	CASSLGGAGSPLHF
TRBV29-1	15	TRBJ2-2	.	.	TGCAGCGTTCAGGTTCTGGCCGCGAACACCGGGGAGCTGTTTTTT	CSVQVLAANTGELFF
TRBV6-2/TRBV6-3	14	TRBJ1-2	.	few	TGTGCCAGCAGTTATCAGGTAGCTAACTATGGCTACACCTTC	CASSYQVANYGYTF
TRBV5-1	16	TRBJ2-1	.	.	TGCGCCAGCAGCTTGGAGGCCAGCGGGCACTACAATGAGCAGTTCTTC	CASSLEASGHYNEQFF